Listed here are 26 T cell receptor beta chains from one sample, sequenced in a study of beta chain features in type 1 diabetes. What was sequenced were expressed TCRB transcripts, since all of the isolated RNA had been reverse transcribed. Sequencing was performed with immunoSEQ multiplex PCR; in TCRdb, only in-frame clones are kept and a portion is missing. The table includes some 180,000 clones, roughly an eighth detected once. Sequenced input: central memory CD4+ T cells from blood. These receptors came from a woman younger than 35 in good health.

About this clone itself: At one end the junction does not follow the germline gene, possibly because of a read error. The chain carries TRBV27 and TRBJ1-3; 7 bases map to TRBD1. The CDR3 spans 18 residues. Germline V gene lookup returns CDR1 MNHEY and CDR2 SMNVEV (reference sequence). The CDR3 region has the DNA TGTGCCAGCAGTTTATGGGGATCCGGGACAGCCTCTGGGAACACCATATATTTT. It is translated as CASSLWGSGTASGNTIYF.

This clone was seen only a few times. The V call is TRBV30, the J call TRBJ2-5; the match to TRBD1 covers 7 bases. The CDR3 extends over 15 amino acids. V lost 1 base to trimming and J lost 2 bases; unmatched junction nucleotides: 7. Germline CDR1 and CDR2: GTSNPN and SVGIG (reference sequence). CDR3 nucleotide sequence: TGTGCCTGGAGTGGGTGGGGGACAGCTCAAGAGACCCAGTACTTC. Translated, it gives CAWSGWGTAQETQYF.

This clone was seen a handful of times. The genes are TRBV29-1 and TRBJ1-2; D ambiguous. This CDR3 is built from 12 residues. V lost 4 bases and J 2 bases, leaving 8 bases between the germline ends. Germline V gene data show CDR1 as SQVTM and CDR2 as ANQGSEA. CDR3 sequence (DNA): TGCAGCGTTGGAGGAGGGAACTATGGCTACACCTTC. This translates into CSVGGGNYGYTF.

DNA of the CDR3: TGTGCCAGTAGGACAGCGAACACCGGGGAGCTGTTTTTT. Translating it yields CASRTANTGELFF. The chain combines TRBV5-8 with TRBJ2-2; possible D gene TRBD1, 6 bases. The CDR3 extends over 13 amino acids. Germline-derived CDR1 and CDR2 are SGHTS and YDEGEE. V lost 8 bases, J lost 0 bases, and 8 bases lay in between. The complete variable domain, with remaining parts taken from reference TRBV5-8 and TRBJ2-2, reads EAGVTQSPTHLIKTRGQQATLRCSPISGHTSVYWYQQALGLGLQFLLWYDEGEERNRGNFPPRFSGRQFPNYSSELNVNALELEDSALYLCASRTANTGELFFGEGSRLTVL.

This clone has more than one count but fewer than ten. The CDR3 here is CAISDRGSSGNTIYF. DNA of the CDR3: TGTGCCATCAGTGACAGGGGTAGCTCTGGAAACACCATATATTTT. The genes are TRBV10-3 and TRBJ1-3; D possibly corresponds to TRBD1 (6 bases). The germline V gene encodes CDR1 ENHRY and CDR2 SYGVKD. The CDR3 has 15 amino acids. The ends were cut back, 3 bases at V and 0 bases at J, with 9 bases in the middle.

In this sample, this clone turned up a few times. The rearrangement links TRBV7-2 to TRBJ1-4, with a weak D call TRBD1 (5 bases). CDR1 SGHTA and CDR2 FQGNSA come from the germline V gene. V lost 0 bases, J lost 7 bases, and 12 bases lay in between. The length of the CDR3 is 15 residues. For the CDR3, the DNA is TGTGCCAGCAGCTTAGCGCGGGGTAGGGGTGAAAAACTGTTTTTT. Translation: CASSLARGRGEKLFF.

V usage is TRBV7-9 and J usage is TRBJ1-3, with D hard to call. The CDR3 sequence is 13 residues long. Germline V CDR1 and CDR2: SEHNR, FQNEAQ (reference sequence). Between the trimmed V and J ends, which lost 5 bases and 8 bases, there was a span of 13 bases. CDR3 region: CASSPSPGYTIYF. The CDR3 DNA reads TGTGCCAGCAGCCCATCCCCGGGGTACACCATATATTTT.

In DNA, the CDR3 is TGTGCCAGCAGCACCGGGGACAGGGCTGATGGGGCCAACGTCCTGACTTTC. It is translated as CASSTGDRADGANVLTF. The V gene is TRBV21-1, the J gene TRBJ2-6; the table's D call, TRBD1, was not checked against the DNA. TRBV21-1 has pseudogene status. The CDR3 covers 17 residues.

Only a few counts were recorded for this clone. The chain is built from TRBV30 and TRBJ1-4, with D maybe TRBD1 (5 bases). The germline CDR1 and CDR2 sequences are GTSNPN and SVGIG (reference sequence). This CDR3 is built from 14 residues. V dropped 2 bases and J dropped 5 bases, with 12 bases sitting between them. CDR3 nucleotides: TGTGCCTGGAGTACAGGTTTGGGGAATGAAAAACTGTTTTTT. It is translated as CAWSTGLGNEKLFF.

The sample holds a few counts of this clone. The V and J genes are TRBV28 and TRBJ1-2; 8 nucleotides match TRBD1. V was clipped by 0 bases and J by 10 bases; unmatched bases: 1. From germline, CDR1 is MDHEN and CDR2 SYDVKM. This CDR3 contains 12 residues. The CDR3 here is CASSLWQGAYTF. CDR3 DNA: TGTGCCAGCAGTTTATGGCAGGGGGCCTACACCTTC.

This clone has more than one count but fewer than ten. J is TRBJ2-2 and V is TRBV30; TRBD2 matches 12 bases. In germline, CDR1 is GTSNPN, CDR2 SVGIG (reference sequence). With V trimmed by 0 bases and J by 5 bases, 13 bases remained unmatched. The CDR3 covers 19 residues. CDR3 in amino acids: CAWSVEAPSGRARTGELFF. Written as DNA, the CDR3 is TGTGCCTGGAGTGTAGAAGCTCCTAGCGGGAGGGCCCGGACCGGGGAGCTGTTTTTT.

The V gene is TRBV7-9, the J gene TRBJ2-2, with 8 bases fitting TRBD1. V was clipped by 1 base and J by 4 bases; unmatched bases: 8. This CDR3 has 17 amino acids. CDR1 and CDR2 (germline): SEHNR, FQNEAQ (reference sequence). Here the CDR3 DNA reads TGTGCCAGCAGCTTAGGGACAGGGTCGTTCGGCACCGGGGAGCTGTTTTTT. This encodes CASSLGTGSFGTGELFF.

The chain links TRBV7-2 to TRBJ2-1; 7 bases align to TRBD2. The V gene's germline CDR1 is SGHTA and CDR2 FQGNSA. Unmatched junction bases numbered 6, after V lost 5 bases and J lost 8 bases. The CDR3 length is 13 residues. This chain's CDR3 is CASSRGSSYEQFF. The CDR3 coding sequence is TGTGCCAGCAGCCGCGGGAGCTCCTATGAGCAGTTCTTC.

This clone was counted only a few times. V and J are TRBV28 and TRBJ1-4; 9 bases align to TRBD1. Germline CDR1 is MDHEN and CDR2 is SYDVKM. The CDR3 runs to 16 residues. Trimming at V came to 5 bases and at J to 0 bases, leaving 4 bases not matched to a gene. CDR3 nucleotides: TGTGCCAGCAGTCGGACAGGGGCTGCAACTAATGAAAAACTGTTTTTT. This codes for CASSRTGAATNEKLFF.

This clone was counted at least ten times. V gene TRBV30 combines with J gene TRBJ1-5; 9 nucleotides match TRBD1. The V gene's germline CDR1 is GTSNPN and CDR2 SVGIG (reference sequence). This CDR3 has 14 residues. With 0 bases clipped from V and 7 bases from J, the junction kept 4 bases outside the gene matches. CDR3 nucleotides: TGTGCCTGGAGTGTAGGGACAGGGCCACAGCCCCAGCATTTT. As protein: CAWSVGTGPQPQHF.

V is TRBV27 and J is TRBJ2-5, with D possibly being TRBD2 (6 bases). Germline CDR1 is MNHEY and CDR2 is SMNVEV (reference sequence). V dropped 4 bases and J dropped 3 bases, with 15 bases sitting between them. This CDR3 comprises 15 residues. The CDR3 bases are TGTGCCAGCAGTTCCCTCGCGGGCGGGAAAGAGACCCAGTACTTC. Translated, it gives CASSSLAGGKETQYF.

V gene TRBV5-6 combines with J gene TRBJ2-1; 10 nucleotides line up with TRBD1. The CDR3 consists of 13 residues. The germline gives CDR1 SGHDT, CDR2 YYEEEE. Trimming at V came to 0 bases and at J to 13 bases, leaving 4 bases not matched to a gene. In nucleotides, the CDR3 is TGTGCCAGCAGCTTGGCCGGGACAGGGGTCCAGTTCTTC. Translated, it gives CASSLAGTGVQFF.

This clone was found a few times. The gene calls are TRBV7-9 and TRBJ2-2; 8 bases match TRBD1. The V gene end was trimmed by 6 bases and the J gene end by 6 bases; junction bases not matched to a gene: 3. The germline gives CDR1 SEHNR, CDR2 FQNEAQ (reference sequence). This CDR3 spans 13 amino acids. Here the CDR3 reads CASRDRVAGELFF. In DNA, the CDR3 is TGTGCCAGCAGGGACAGGGTGGCCGGGGAGCTGTTTTTT.

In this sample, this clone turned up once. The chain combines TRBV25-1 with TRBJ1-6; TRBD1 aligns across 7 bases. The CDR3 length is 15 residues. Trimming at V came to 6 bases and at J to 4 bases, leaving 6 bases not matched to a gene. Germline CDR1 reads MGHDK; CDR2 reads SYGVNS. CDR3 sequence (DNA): TGTGCCAGCAGGATAACAGGGGTTTATAATTCACCCCTCCACTTT. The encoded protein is CASRITGVYNSPLHF.

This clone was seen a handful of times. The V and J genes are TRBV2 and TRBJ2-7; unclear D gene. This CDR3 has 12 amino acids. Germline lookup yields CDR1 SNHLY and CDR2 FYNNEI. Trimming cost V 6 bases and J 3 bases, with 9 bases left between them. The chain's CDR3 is CASRVVIYEQYF. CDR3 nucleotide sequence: TGTGCCAGCAGGGTAGTAATCTACGAGCAGTACTTC.

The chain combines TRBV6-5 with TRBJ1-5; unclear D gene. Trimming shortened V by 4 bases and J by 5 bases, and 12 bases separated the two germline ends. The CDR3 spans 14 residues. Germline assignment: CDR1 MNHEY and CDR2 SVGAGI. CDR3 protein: CASSSHGRDQPQHF. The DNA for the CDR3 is TGTGCCAGCAGTTCCCACGGGAGAGATCAGCCCCAGCATTTT.

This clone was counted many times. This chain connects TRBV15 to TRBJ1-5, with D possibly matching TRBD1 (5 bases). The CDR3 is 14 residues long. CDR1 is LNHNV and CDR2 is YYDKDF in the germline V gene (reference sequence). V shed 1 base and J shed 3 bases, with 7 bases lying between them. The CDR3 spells CATSRGQLNQPQHF. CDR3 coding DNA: TGTGCCACCAGCAGAGGACAGCTCAATCAGCCCCAGCATTTT.

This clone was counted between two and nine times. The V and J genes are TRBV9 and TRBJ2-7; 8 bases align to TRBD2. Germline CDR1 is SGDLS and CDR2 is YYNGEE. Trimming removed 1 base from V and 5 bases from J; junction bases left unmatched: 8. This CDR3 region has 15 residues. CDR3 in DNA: TGTGCCAGCAGCGTAAACATAGCGGGGATCGACGAGCAGTACTTC. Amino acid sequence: CASSVNIAGIDEQYF. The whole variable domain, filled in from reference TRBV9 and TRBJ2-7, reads DSGVTQTPKHLITATGQRVTLRCSPRSGDLSVYWYQQSLDQGLQFLIQYYNGEERAKGNILERFSAQQFPDLHSELNLSSLELGDSALYFCASSVNIAGIDEQYFGPGTRLTVT.

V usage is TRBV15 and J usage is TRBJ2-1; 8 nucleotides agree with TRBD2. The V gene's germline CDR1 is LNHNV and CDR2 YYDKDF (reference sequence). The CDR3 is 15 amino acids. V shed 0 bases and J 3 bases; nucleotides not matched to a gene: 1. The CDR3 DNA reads TGTGCCACCAGCAGAGAACTAGCGGACTACAATGAGCAGTTCTTC. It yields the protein CATSRELADYNEQFF.

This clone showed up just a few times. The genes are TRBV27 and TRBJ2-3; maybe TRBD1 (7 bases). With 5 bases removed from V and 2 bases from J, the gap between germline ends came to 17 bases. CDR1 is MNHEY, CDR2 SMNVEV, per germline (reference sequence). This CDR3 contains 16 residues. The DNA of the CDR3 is TGTGCCAGCAGTACGCGACAGGGAGGAAACACAGATACGCAGTATTTT. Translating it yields CASSTRQGGNTDTQYF.

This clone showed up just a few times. CDR3 sequence reads: CASSLSDRVEETQYF. In DNA, the CDR3 is TGCGCCAGCAGCTTATCGGACAGGGTAGAAGAGACCCAGTACTTC. The rearrangement links TRBV5-1 to TRBJ2-5; 8 bases align to TRBD1. The J segment lost 3 bases and the V segment lost 2 bases, leaving 6 bases of the junction unmatched. The CDR3 sequence is 15 residues long. Germline-derived CDR1 and CDR2 are SGHRS and YFSETQ.